Ten or more counts support the clone carrying this T cell receptor beta chain. The entry originates in a study of regulatory T cells in long-lasting Graves disease. The sample's time point: newly diagnosed GD, antithyroid drugs for less than 3 months. Extracted RNA from PBMCs served as the source of the TCR library. Arm-PCR of CDR3 regions and iRepertoire HTBI primers were used to build TCR beta libraries. One entry per CDR3 protein, called by TCRdb with MiXCR from the multiplex PCR reads. Of about 220,000 distinct CDR3 sequences listed, 15% to 20% were seen once; the top ten hold approximately 12%. In addition, the sample was reused for a study of T cells in Graves' hyperthyroidism and ophthalmopathy. That paper states: Using the HTBI primer set, a first-round RT-PCR was run on the TCR CDR3.

The source material was peripheral blood mononuclear cells (PBMCs), sampled at new diagnosis, from a patient treated with antithyroid drugs. The receptor comes from a woman younger than 45 with Graves disease.

The CDR3, as DNA: TGCAGTGCTGCCGGGACAGAGAATGAAAAACTGTTTTTT. Its translation is CSAAGTENEKLFF. J is TRBJ1-4 and V is TRBV20-1; TRBD1 aligns across 7 bases. V shed 5 bases, J shed 5 bases, and the junction held 5 bases outside the gene matches. Germline lookup yields CDR1 DFQATT and CDR2 SNEGSKA (reference sequence). This CDR3 contains 13 residues.